A selection of T cell receptor beta chains follows, all from one sample in a study of OX40 agonist ivuxolimab in advanced cancers. Data came from immunoSEQ multiplex PCR; TCRdb stores just in-frame clones and leaves some out. This table holds tens of thousands of clones, 81% found once. The sample was CD4+ or CD8+ T cells sorted from blood, taken in a trial of the OX40 agonist ivuxolimab. The origin of the receptors is an adult with an advanced solid tumor such as melanoma, head and neck, liver or kidney cancer. CDR3s include the opening cysteine and the closing phenylalanine or tryptophan. Fields, in order: clone size, V gene, J gene, CDR3 protein. Clone size is stated in some rows and not others, as once, few, many or a class when expanded.

>NA|TRBV5-6|TRBJ1-1
CASSLAGTEEAFF
>NA|TRBV5-1|TRBJ2-2
CASSLLGDTGELFF
>NA|TRBV29-1|TRBJ1-1
CSVSRATFEAFF
>NA|TRBV7-9|TRBJ1-1
CASSGGARVDTEAFF
>NA|TRBV7-2|TRBJ1-2
CASSLRSQGGYTF
>NA|TRBV15|TRBJ2-5
CATSRDGTSGETQYF
>NA|TRBV2|TRBJ1-5
CASSRDRDGEPQHF
>NA|TRBV19|TRBJ1-1
CASSRGQVATEAFF
>NA|TRBV29-1|TRBJ1-1
CSAPGKNTEAFF
>NA|TRBV10-1|TRBJ2-5
CASSDILAVETQYF
>NA|TRBV19|TRBJ1-5
CASTPGEDQPQHF
>NA|TRBV4-1|TRBJ2-5
CASSQGIRMGRETQYF
>NA|TRBV2|TRBJ2-7
CASSGDGFTLGYEQYF
>NA|TRBV7-9|TRBJ1-4
CASSSPDGRIGEKLFF
>NA|TRBV23-1|TRBJ2-1
CASIGGSTYNEQFF
>NA|TRBV4-2|TRBJ1-2
CASSQARGGDYGYTF
>NA|TRBV10-3|TRBJ2-5
CAISERTGVETQYF
>NA|TRBV7-9|TRBJ1-1
CASSLALPNTKAFF
>NA|TRBV5-4|TRBJ1-1
CASSLGAGSFNPGTEAFF
>NA|TRBV18|TRBJ1-2
CASSPQTGAKGYTF
>NA|TRBV4-3|TRBJ2-1
CASSQEVPTASPVEQFF
>NA|TRBV6-5|TRBJ1-2
CASSYSGQGTYGYTF
>NA|TRBV7-6|TRBJ2-5
CASSLAFPETQYF
>few|TRBV28|TRBJ1-2
CASSWSGTATKGYTF
>NA|TRBV6-1|TRBJ2-7
CASSEKGMGVYYEQYF
>few|TRBV10-3|TRBJ2-1
CAISAGQGAYNEQFF
>NA|TRBV6-1|TRBJ2-1
CASSEGGLAPQFF
>NA|TRBV6-5|TRBJ1-2
CASSSTNYGYTF
>NA|TRBV6-5|TRBJ2-6
CASRRSLDGANVLTF
>NA|TRBV28|TRBJ2-2
CASSSAGATGELFF
>NA|TRBV5-1|TRBJ1-3
CASSLALGAQGNTIYF
>NA|TRBV4-3|TRBJ1-2
CASSQEPGGYTF
>once|TRBV12-5|TRBJ2-2
CASGLAPNTGELFF
>NA|TRBV30|TRBJ1-1
CASNRGGTEAFF
>few|TRBV7-9|TRBJ1-2
CASSLDPYGYTF
>NA|TRBV7-6|TRBJ2-2
CASSLVPPPDTGELFF
>NA|TRBV30|TRBJ1-2
CAWRLHVSSFGYTF
>NA|TRBV6-6|TRBJ1-1
CAGSQGGRTEAFF
>NA|TRBV4-1|TRBJ1-2
CASSPSGGAGLGGYTF
>few|TRBV19|TRBJ2-3
CASSIWTSGGGTQYF
>NA|TRBV7-6|TRBJ1-2
CASSLETGHGYTF
>once|TRBV5-8|TRBJ1-1
CASSFDRGGTEAFF